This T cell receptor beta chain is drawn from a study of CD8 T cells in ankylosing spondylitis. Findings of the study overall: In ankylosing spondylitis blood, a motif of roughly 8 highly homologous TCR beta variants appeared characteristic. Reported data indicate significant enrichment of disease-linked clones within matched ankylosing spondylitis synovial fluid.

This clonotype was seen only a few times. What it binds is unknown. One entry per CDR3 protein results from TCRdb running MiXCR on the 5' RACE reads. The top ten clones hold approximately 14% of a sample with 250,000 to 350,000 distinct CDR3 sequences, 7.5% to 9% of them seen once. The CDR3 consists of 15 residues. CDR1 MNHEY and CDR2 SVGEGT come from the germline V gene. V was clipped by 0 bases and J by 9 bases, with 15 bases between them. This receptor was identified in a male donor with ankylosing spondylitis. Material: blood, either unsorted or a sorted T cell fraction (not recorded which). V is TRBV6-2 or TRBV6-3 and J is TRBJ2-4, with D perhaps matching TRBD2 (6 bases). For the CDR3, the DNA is TGTGCCAGCAGTTACTCGGGACTGGAGGGTGGCATTCAGTACTTC. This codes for CASSYSGLEGGIQYF.